This TCR beta chain came from a study of blood T cells in healthy people across ages. Primers used in a second PCR of roughly 6 to 11 cycles were a sample-barcoded 5' primer and a J-beta primer mix. A template-switch adaptor containing 12 random nucleotides labeled each cDNA molecule. Sequencing yielded, for each sample, at least 3 million paired-end reads carrying CDR3. TCRdb itself ran the 5' RACE reads through MiXCR, one entry per CDR3 protein. The data show over 600,000 distinct CDR3 sequences, with more than 50% seen just once and approximately 24% held by the top ten. The V end lost 6 bases, the J end lost 5 bases, and 16 bases lay between the germline ends. This CDR3 spans 14 amino acids. Germline CDR1 reads SGHAT; CDR2 reads FQNNGV.

This receptor was identified in a man aged 40-50 years in good health. Input material: blood. This chain links TRBV11-2 with TRBJ2-5, with a weak D call TRBD1 (6 bases). The CDR3 sequence is CASRLTRGFETQYF. The DNA of the CDR3 is TGTGCCAGCAGATTAACGAGGGGGTTCGAGACCCAGTACTTC.